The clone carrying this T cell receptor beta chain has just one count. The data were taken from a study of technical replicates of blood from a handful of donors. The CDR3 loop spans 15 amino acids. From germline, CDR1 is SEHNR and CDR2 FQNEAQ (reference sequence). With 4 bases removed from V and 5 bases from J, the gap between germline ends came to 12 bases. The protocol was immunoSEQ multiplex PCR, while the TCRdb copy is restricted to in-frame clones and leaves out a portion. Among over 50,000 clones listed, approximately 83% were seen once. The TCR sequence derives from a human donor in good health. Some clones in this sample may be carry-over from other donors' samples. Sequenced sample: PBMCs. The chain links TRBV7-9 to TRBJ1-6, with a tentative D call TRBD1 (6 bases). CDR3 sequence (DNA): TGTGCCAGCAGCTCCCCGACAGGCGATAATTCACCCCTCCACTTT. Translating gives CASSSPTGDNSPLHF.